These 19 T cell receptor beta chains were all obtained from the same sample, sequenced in a study of CD8 T cells in Susac syndrome (dated by TCRdb to between 2017 and 2020). Libraries were built with the immunoSEQ multiplex PCR assay. RNA was extracted using the RNeasy kit, and about 0.45 to 1 ug of the RNA was reverse transcribed with random hexamers. TCRdb reprocessed the public reads (quality trimming at Q25 with fastp, clone calling with MiXCR) and kept in-frame beta chains. Each CDR3 protein appears once, grouped with its most common genes and DNA. For this sample the table gives 75,000 to 100,000 distinct CDR3 sequences, of which 85% to 95% were detected only once. The ten biggest clones cover less than 0.95% of the sample. Sequenced material: CD8+ T cells from PBMCs. Receptor source: a human donor with Susac syndrome.

V usage is TRBV18 and J usage is TRBJ2-1; no clear D. The CDR3 sequence is 21 residues long. The germline V gene has CDR1 KGHSH and CDR2 LQKENI. Trimming left V 2 bases short and J 6 bases short, with 32 bases between. CDR3 residues: CASSPWCNRGICFTNPNEQFF. CDR3 bases: TGTGCCAGCTCACCATGGTGCAATCGAGGAATTTGTTTTACCAACCCCAATGAGCAGTTCTTC.

The chain couples TRBV6-6 to TRBJ1-3; D gene ambiguous. The CDR3 is 13 residues long. The germline CDR1 and CDR2 sequences are MNHNY and SVGAGI (reference sequence). Trimming took 10 bases from V and 0 from J, leaving 10 bases between them. CDR3 DNA: TGTGCCATCTCCTCCTACTCTGGAAACACCATATATTTT. This sequence encodes CAISSYSGNTIYF.

This sequence joins TRBV11-3 and TRBJ2-5; TRBD2 matches 8 bases. Germline CDR1 reads SGHNT; CDR2 reads YENEEA. Trimming at V came to 5 bases and at J to 6 bases, leaving 8 bases not matched to a gene. The CDR3 consists of 14 residues. As DNA, the CDR3 is TGTGCCAGCAGCATCAGTAGCGGGGAACAGACCCAGTACTTC. It translates to CASSISSGEQTQYF.

The J gene is TRBJ1-2, the V gene TRBV7-9, with 8 nucleotides matching TRBD1. The trim removed 2 bases at V and 7 bases at J, leaving 15 bases unmatched. In germline, CDR1 is SEHNR, CDR2 FQNEAQ (reference sequence). This CDR3 is built from 17 residues. CDR3 residues: CASSLSPNPDRAGGYTF. CDR3 DNA sequence: TGTGCCAGCAGCTTATCCCCCAACCCGGACAGGGCGGGTGGCTACACCTTC.

This rearrangement joins TRBV4-1 to TRBJ2-6; D may be TRBD1 (6 bases). This CDR3 comprises 16 residues. Germline CDR1 is MGHRA and CDR2 is YSYEKL. V lost 1 base, J lost 0 bases, and 7 bases lay in between. CDR3 protein: CASSQGTVSGANVLTF. DNA of the CDR3: TGCGCCAGCAGCCAAGGGACAGTCTCTGGGGCCAACGTCCTGACTTTC.

The chain employs TRBV14 and TRBJ2-3; D uncertain. With 1 base removed from V and 0 bases from J, the gap between germline ends came to 5 bases. CDR1 and CDR2 (germline): SGHDN, FVKESK. This CDR3 is built from 14 residues. Written as DNA, the CDR3 is TGTGCCAGCAGCCAAGGCGACAGCACAGATACGCAGTATTTT. Amino acids: CASSQGDSTDTQYF.

The rearrangement uses TRBV6-6 and TRBJ1-5, with TRBD1 as a possible D gene (5 bases). CDR3 size: 14 residues. Germline CDR1 is MNHNY and CDR2 is SVGAGI (reference sequence). Trimming shortened V by 5 bases and J by 4 bases, and 12 bases separated the two germline ends. The CDR3 sequence is CASSRDGANQPQHF. CDR3 coding DNA: TGTGCCAGCAGTAGGGACGGGGCAAATCAGCCCCAGCATTTT.

This clonotype showed up just once. This sequence joins TRBV7-9 and TRBJ2-7; no firm D call. The CDR3 totals 16 residues. Germline-derived CDR1 and CDR2 are SEHNR and FQNEAQ (reference sequence). V lost 7 bases, J lost 0 bases, and 19 bases lay in between. CDR3 DNA: TGTGCCAGCACCCCCCCCGATGGCCTCGACTCCTACGAGCAGTACTTC. It is translated as CASTPPDGLDSYEQYF.

The gene calls are TRBV3-1 and TRBJ1-2, with D unclear. Germline CDR1 LGHDT, CDR2 YNNKEL (reference sequence). Trimming took off 3 bases at V and 0 bases at J, with 8 bases between the two ends. The CDR3 runs 14 residues. The CDR3 loop reads CASSQAGTNYGYTF. The CDR3, as DNA: TGTGCCAGCAGCCAGGCCGGGACTAACTATGGCTACACCTTC. Looking up the rest from reference TRBV3-1 and TRBJ1-2 gives the full variable domain: DTAVSQTPKYLVTQMGNDKSIKCEQNLGHDTMYWYKQDSKKFLKIMFSYNNKELIINETVPNRFSPKSPDKAHLNLHINSLELGDSAVYFCASSQAGTNYGYTFGSGTRLTVV.

This chain links TRBV27 with TRBJ1-2; D is undetermined. The V and J ends lost 5 bases and 3 bases respectively, with 13 bases between them. CDR3 length equals 14 residues. The germline gives CDR1 MNHEY, CDR2 SMNVEV (reference sequence). The CDR3 sequence: CASSPLRPHYGYTF. Written as DNA, the CDR3 is TGTGCCAGCAGTCCCCTTCGGCCCCACTATGGCTACACCTTC.

The rearrangement joins TRBV28 to TRBJ2-2; D is ambiguous. Germline CDR1 and CDR2: MDHEN and SYDVKM. The CDR3 spans 14 residues. V was clipped by 0 bases and J by 6 bases, with 8 bases between them. CDR3 protein: CASSLWRTAGELFF. DNA for the CDR3: TGTGCCAGCAGTTTATGGAGGACGGCCGGGGAGCTGTTTTTT.

The chain is built from TRBV27 and TRBJ1-4; D gene uncertain. V was clipped by 3 bases and J by 4 bases, with 9 bases between them. CDR1 and CDR2 from the germline V gene are MNHEY and SMNVEV (reference sequence). The CDR3 has 14 residues. CDR3 residues: CASSFLGDNEKLFF. The CDR3 bases are TGTGCCAGCAGTTTCCTAGGAGATAATGAAAAACTGTTTTTT.

The V gene is TRBV5-1, the J gene TRBJ2-1, with TRBD2 matching 7 bases. The germline CDR1 and CDR2 sequences are SGHRS and YFSETQ. V was clipped by 1 base and J by 0 bases; unmatched bases: 7. There are 17 residues in the CDR3. CDR3 DNA: TGCGCCAGCAGCTTGATGCCTAGCGGAAGCTCCTACAATGAGCAGTTCTTC. This sequence encodes CASSLMPSGSSYNEQFF.

The V and J genes are TRBV7-9 and TRBJ2-1; 11 bases fit TRBD2. This CDR3 is built from 15 residues. Germline-derived CDR1 and CDR2 are SEHNR and FQNEAQ (reference sequence). With 4 bases clipped from V and 2 bases from J, the junction kept 1 base outside the gene matches. The CDR3 is CASSWGLAAYNEQFF. The CDR3, as DNA: TGTGCCAGCAGCTGGGGACTAGCGGCCTACAATGAGCAGTTCTTC.

This chain joins TRBV20-1 and TRBJ1-5, with unresolved D. Germline CDR1 DFQATT, CDR2 SNEGSKA (reference sequence). Trimming pared 6 bases from V and 2 bases from J, leaving 14 bases between. The length of the CDR3 is 14 residues. CDR3 amino acids: CSAKEVVGNQPQHF. For the CDR3, the DNA is TGCAGTGCGAAGGAGGTTGTGGGCAATCAGCCCCAGCATTTT.

The chain carries TRBV19 and TRBJ2-5; 7 bases are a match to TRBD1. Germline assignment: CDR1 LNHDA and CDR2 SQIVND (reference sequence). There are 14 residues in the CDR3. Trimming removed 3 bases from V and 3 bases from J; junction bases left unmatched: 4. CDR3 DNA: TGTGCCAGTAGTATGGGGACAGAGGAAGAGACCCAGTACTTC. Amino acid sequence: CASSMGTEEETQYF.

The rearrangement links TRBV28 to TRBJ1-2; tentatively, D is TRBD1 (6 bases). V was pared by 3 bases and J by 4 bases, with 12 bases between. This CDR3 region has 14 residues. Germline lookup yields CDR1 MDHEN and CDR2 SYDVKM. This chain's CDR3 is CASSFTTGAYGYTF. The DNA of the CDR3 is TGTGCCAGCAGTTTCACGACAGGAGCCTATGGCTACACCTTC.

The chain carries TRBV19 and TRBJ2-1, with TRBD2 matching 11 bases. CDR1 and CDR2 from the germline V gene are LNHDA and SQIVND (reference sequence). This CDR3 comprises 16 residues. The junction had 6 bases not matched to a gene; V was cut back by 1 base and J by 7 bases. Here the CDR3 DNA reads TGTGCCAGTAGTATAGTTAGCGGGGGGGCATCAAATGAGCAGTTCTTC. Its protein product is CASSIVSGGASNEQFF.

The genes are TRBV13 and TRBJ2-7; D gene uncertain. V was cut by 5 bases and J by 0 bases, with 2 bases left in between. Germline CDR1 PRHDT, CDR2 FYEKMQ (reference sequence). The CDR3 consists of 11 residues. CDR3 region: CASSNSYEQYF. CDR3 nucleotide sequence: TGTGCCAGCAGCAACTCCTACGAGCAGTACTTC.